These 2 T cell receptor beta chains share one sample of origin, sequenced in a study of blood T cell repertoires in COVID-19. Sequencing was performed with immunoSEQ multiplex PCR; in TCRdb, only in-frame clones are kept and a portion is missing. The sample carries under 350,000 clones, roughly 89% recorded once. Sequencing used peripheral blood. The receptors shown here come from a man aged 35 to 55 with acute or convalescent COVID-19.

The V call is TRBV5-1, the J call TRBJ1-2; D might be TRBD1 (6 bases). V lost 4 bases to trimming and J lost 2 bases, with 18 bases between them. CDR3 length equals 16 residues. The V gene's germline CDR1 is SGHRS and CDR2 YFSETQ. The CDR3 sequence is CASSLGGAGANYGYTF. CDR3 bases: TGCGCCAGCAGCCTAGGGGGGGCAGGAGCAAACTATGGCTACACCTTC.

This rearrangement joins TRBV19 to TRBJ1-2, with 7 bases identical to TRBD1. The CDR3 runs to 14 residues. V shed 7 bases and J 3 bases; nucleotides not matched to a gene: 8. Germline CDR1 and CDR2: LNHDA and SQIVND (reference sequence). The CDR3 sequence is CASTRQGHDYGYTF. The CDR3 DNA is TGTGCCAGTACTCGACAGGGCCATGACTATGGCTACACCTTC.